This TCR beta chain was captured by sequencing in a study of Graves' ophthalmopathy and Graves' hyperthyroidism (dated by TCRdb to 2017 to 2018). Study-level background: Peripheral blood samples were taken at the time of initial diagnosis, before any treatment was given. An independent validation cohort was composed of roughly 18 hyperthyroidism patients and about 16 patients who later progressed from hyperthyroidism to ophthalmopathy. The 90 to 100 discovery patients were randomly split 7:3 into training and test sets. To explore V-J signatures that distinguish ophthalmopathy from hyperthyroidism, a discovery set of about a hundred patients was enrolled, made up of around 40 with ophthalmopathy and around 60 with stable hyperthyroidism. After sampling, hyperthyroidism patients received methimazole starting at 30 mg daily, and ophthalmopathy patients received high-dose intravenous methylprednisolone. T-cell repertoires of thyroid tissue and blood were compared in 5 or 6 hyperthyroidism patients. In total, 135 blood samples were TCR-sequenced: roughly 45 ophthalmopathy, under 80 hyperthyroidism and approximately 17 hyperthyroidism-to-ophthalmopathy patients. TCR beta repertoire signatures were used to distinguish Graves' ophthalmopathy from Graves' hyperthyroidism and to predict progression to ophthalmopathy. What the study reported, not specific to this receptor: No statistical method was used to predetermine the sample size, and group allocation was not hidden from the investigators. Most expanded thyroid clonotypes with frequency above 0.001 were also detected in blood, suggesting blood repertoires may reflect the thyroid immune response. Ophthalmopathy was separated from stable hyperthyroidism by the 13-signature model with about 89% sensitivity and 81% to 84% specificity in cross-validation and with 80%/75% in the test set. In validation, the model predicted ophthalmopathy progression with 70.59% sensitivity and roughly 72% specificity; more than ten predicted patients were CT-confirmed with GO in a median of approximately 6.5 months.

Hyperthyroidism was defined as stable when no progression to ophthalmopathy occurred within 18 months of follow-up. Hyperthyroidism patients were newly diagnosed, were aged 18 to 65 years, and had a disease duration under 2 months. Patients with other autoimmune diseases, uncontrolled infections, pregnancy or lactation were excluded from the study. Diagnosis relied on clinical symptoms, serum thyroxine, TRAb, thyroid ultrasound and orbital computed tomography. PBMCs were isolated from 8 to 10 ml of fresh peripheral blood by Ficoll-Paque density gradient centrifugation. Trizol reagent was used to extract the total RNA, and its quality was then checked on an Agilent 2100 Bioanalyzer. For repertoire sequencing, the TCR beta CDR3 regions were amplified from RNA transcripts. A first-round RT-PCR used HTBI primers with the Qiagen OneStep RT-PCR kit, followed by a second-round multiplex PCR, size selection and purification. Libraries were sequenced on an Illumina HiSeq2000 using paired-end 100 bp reads. Per the source publication's procedure: SOAPnuke was used for read processing, and reads with adapters, uncalled bases, a mean Phred below 15, or no exact constant-primer or identifier match were discarded. High-quality paired reads were merged with COPE v1.2.5. Clonotypes were defined as unique nucleotide sequences and were aligned to IMGT TRB V, D and J references using MiTCR v1.1. The analysis was limited to V-J combinations with a frequency above 0.0001, which together covered 99% to 99.2% of the repertoires. For each V-J combination, a TCR clonal expansion and chaos score was defined as the ratio of F50 clonal expansion to chaos observed in the TCRdist matrix. Welch's t-statistics and random forest were used to narrow the features down to over ten V-J combinations, which were then fed into a naive Bayes classifier. The Morisita-Horn index was used to measure how similar the thyroid and blood repertoires were. TCRdb passed the public sequencing reads through fastp at Q25 and MiXCR, retaining productive beta sequences. Records with the same CDR3 protein are collapsed into one entry carrying the most frequent genes and DNA. For this entry, the V and J calls and clone size follow TCRdb and not the study's own pipeline. For this sample the table gives hundreds of thousands of distinct CDR3 sequences, of which around a fifth were detected only once. Around 3% of the sample belongs to the ten largest clones.

A distance of 9 bases separates the germline ends of V and J, which lose 0 bases and 5 bases respectively. The CDR1 and CDR2 encoded by the germline V gene are KGHDR and SFDVKD. The CDR3 goes from the cysteine to the phenylalanine over 15 residues. Of the read, only the CDR3 DNA is kept; its 45 bases are in frame from base 1. The table lists this clonotype with many counts. Its recognized antigen is unknown. Base qualities are not recorded, but no much larger clone differs from it by a single base. The V and J genes are TRBV24-1 and TRBJ2-2; possibly the D gene is TRBD2, per 5 matching bases. What was sequenced was peripheral blood. This TCR came from a young woman with stable Graves' hyperthyroidism. Donor details come from another sample of the same person, matched by shared clones. The DNA reads as follows: TGTGCCACCAGTGATTTGTATAGCGTTACCGGGGAGCTGTTTTTT. Its amino acids are CATSDLYSVTGELFF.